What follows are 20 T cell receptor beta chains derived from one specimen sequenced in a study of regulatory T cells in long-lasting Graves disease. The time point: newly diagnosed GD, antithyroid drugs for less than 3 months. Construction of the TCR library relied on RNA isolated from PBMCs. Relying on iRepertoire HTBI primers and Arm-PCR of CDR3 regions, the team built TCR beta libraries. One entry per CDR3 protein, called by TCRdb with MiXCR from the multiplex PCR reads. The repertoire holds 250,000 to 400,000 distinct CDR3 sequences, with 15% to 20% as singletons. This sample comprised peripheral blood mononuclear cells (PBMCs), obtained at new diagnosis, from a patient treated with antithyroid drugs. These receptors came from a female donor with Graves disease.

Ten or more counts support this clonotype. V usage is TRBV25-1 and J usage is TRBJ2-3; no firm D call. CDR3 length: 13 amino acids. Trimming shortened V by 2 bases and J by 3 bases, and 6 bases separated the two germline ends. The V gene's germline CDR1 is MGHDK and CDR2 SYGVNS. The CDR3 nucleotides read TGTGCCAGCAGTGAAATCAGTACAGATACGCAGTATTTT. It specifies CASSEISTDTQYF.

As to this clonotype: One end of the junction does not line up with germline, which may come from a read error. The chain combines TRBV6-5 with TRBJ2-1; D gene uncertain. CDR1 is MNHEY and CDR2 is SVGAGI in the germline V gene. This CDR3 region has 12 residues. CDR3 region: CARSYSDNEQFF. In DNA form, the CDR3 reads TGTGCCCGCAGTTACTCGGACAATGAGCAGTTCTTC.

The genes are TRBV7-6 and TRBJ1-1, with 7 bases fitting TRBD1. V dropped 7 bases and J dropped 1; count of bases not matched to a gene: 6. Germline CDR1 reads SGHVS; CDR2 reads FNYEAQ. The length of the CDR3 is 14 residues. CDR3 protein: CASTLGQSNTEAFF. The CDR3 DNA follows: TGTGCCAGCACCCTGGGACAGTCGAACACTGAAGCTTTCTTT. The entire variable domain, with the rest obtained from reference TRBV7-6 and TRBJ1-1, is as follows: GAGVSQSPRYKVTKRGQDVALRCDPISGHVSLYWYRQALGQGPEFLTYFNYEAQQDKSGLPNDRFSAERPEGSISTLTIQRTEQRDSAMYRCASTLGQSNTEAFFGQGTRLTVV.

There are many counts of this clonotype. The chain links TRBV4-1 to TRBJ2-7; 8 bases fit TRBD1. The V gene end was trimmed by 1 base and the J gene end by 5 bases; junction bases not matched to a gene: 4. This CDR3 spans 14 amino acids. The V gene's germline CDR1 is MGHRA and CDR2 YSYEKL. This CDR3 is CASSQAATGDEQYF. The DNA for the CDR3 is TGCGCCAGCAGCCAAGCGGCGACAGGGGACGAGCAGTACTTC.

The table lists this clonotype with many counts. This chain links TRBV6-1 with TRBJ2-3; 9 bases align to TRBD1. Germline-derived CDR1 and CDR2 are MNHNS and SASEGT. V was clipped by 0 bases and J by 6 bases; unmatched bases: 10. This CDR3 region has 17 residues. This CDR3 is CASSEAAGQGGRDTQYF. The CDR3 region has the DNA TGTGCCAGCAGTGAAGCGGCGGGACAGGGAGGGAGGGATACGCAGTATTTT.

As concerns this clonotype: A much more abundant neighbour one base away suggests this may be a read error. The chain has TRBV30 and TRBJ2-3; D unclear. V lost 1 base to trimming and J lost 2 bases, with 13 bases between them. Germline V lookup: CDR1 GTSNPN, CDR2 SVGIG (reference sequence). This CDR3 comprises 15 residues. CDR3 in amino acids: CAWSGAWSDTDTQYF. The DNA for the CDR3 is TGTGCCTGGAGTGGGGCATGGTCCGACACAGATACGCAGTATTTT.

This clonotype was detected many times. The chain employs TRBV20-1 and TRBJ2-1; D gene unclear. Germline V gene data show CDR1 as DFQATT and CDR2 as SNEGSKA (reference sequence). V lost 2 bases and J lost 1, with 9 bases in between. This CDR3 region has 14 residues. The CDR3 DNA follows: TGCAGTGCTAGACGCCCGGAGTCCTACAATGAGCAGTTCTTC. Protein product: CSARRPESYNEQFF.

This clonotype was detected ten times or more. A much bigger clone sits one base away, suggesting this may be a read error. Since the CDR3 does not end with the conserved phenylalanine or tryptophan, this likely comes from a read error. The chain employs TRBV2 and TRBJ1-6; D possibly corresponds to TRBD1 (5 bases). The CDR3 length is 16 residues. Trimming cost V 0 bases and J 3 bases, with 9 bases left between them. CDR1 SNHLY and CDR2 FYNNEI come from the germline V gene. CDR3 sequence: CASSEAGGVYNSPLHL. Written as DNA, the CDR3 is TGTGCCAGCAGTGAAGCTGGGGGGGTCTATAATTCACCCCTCCACCTT.

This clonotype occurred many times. DNA of the CDR3: TGTGCCAGCAGACCCCCAGGGAGCTCTGGAAACACCATATATTTT. Protein product: CASRPPGSSGNTIYF. The chain is built from TRBV6-1 and TRBJ1-3, with D perhaps TRBD1 (5 bases). This CDR3 is built from 15 residues. CDR1 and CDR2 (germline): MNHNS, SASEGT. Deletions cut 6 bases from V and 0 bases from J, with 12 bases between.

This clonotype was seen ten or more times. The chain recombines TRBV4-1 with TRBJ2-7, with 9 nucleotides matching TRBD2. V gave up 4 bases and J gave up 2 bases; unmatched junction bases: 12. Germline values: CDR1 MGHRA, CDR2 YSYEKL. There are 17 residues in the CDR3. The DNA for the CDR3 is TGCGCCAGCAGCCTCCACGCTAGCGGGGCTGAAGCCTACGAGCAGTACTTC. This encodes CASSLHASGAEAYEQYF.

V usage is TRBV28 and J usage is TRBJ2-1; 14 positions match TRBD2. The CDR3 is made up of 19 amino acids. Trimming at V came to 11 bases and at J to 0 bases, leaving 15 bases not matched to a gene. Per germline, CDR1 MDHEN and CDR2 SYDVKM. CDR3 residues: CAALGGGLAGASSYNEQFF. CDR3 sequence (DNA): TGTGCCGCCCTCGGCGGGGGACTAGCGGGGGCCTCCTCCTACAATGAGCAGTTCTTC. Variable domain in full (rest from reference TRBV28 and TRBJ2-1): DVKVTQSSRYLVKRTGEKVFLECVQDMDHENMFWYRQDPGLGLRLIYFSYDVKMKEKGDIPEGYSVSREKKERFSLILESASTNQTSMYLCAALGGGLAGASSYNEQFFGPGTRLTVL.

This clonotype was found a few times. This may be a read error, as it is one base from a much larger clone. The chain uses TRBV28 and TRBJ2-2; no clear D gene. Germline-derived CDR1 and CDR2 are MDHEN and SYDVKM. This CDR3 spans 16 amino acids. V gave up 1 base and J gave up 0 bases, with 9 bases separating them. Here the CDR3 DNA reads TGTGCCAGCAGTTTATTGCTGGTTGCGAACACCGGGGAGCTGTTTTTT. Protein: CASSLLLVANTGELFF.

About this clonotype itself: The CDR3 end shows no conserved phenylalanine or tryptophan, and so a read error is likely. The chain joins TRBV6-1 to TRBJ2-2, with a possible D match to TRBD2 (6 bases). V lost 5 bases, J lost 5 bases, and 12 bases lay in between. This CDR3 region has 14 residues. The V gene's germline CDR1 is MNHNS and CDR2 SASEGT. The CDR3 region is CASSTNGRTGELFL. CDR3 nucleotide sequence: TGTGCCAGCAGTACAAACGGGAGAACCGGGGAGCTGTTTCTT.

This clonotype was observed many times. This CDR3 reads CAISGGQHDREKLFF. CDR3 bases: TGTGCCATCAGTGGGGGACAGCACGACCGGGAAAAACTGTTTTTT. The gene calls are TRBV10-3 and TRBJ1-4, with 7 nucleotides matching TRBD1. The germline V gene has CDR1 ENHRY and CDR2 SYGVKD. The CDR3 has 15 residues. Trimming removed 4 bases from V and 8 bases from J; junction bases left unmatched: 10.

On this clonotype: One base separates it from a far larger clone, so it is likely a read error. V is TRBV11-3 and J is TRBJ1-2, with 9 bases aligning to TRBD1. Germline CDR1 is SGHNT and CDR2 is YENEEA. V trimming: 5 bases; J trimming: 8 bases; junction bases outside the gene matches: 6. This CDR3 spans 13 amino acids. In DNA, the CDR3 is TGTGCCAGCAGCCAGGGACAGGGCTGGGGCTACACCTTC. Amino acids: CASSQGQGWGYTF.

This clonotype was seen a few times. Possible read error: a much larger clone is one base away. CDR3 in DNA: TGTGCCAGCAGCGTAGAGGTAGCGGGGGATGACACAGTTACGCAGTATTTT. This codes for CASSVEVAGDDTVTQYF. This chain connects TRBV9 to TRBJ2-3; 9 bases are shared with TRBD2. CDR1 and CDR2 from the germline V gene are SGDLS and YYNGEE. This CDR3 region has 17 residues. Variable domain in full (rest from reference TRBV9 and TRBJ2-3): DSGVTQTPKHLITATGQRVTLRCSPRSGDLSVYWYQQSLDQGLQFLIQYYNGEERAKGNILERFSAQQFPDLHSELNLSSLELGDSALYFCASSVEVAGDDTVTQYFGPGTRLTVL.

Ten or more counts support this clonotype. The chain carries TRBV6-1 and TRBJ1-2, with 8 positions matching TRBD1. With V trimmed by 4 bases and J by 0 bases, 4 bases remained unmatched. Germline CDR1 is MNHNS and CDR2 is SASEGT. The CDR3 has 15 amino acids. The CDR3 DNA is TGTGCCAGCAGTGTCCGGACAGGGTCTAACTATGGCTACACCTTC. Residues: CASSVRTGSNYGYTF.

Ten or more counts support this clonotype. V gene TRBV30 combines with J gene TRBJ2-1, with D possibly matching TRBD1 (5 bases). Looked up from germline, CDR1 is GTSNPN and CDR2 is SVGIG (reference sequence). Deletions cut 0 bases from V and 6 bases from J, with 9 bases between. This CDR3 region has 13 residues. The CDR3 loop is CAWSVGVANEQFF. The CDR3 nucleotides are TGTGCCTGGAGTGTAGGGGTAGCCAATGAGCAGTTCTTC. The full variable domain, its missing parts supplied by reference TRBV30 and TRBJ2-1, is SQTIHQWPATLVQPVGSPLSLECTVEGTSNPNLYWYRQAAGRGLQLLFYSVGIGQISSEVPQNLSASRPQDRQFILSSKKLLLSDSGFYLCAWSVGVANEQFFGPGTRLTVL.

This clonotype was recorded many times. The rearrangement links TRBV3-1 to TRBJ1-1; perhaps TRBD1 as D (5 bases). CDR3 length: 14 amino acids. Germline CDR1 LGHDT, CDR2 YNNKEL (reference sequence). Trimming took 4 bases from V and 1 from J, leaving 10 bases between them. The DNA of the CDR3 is TGTGCCAGCAGCCCGGCCGGGACGAACACTGAAGCTTTCTTT. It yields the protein CASSPAGTNTEAFF.

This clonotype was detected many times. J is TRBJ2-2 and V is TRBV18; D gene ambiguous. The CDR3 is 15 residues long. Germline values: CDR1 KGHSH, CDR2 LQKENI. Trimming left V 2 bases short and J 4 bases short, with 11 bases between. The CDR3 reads CASSPSVLGTGELFF. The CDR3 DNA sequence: TGTGCCAGCTCACCATCCGTGTTGGGCACCGGGGAGCTGTTTTTT.